This T cell receptor beta chain emerged from a study of OX40 agonist ivuxolimab in advanced cancers. Sequencing was performed with immunoSEQ multiplex PCR; in TCRdb, only in-frame clones are kept and a portion is missing. Among tens of thousands of clones listed, about nine tenths were seen once. The sequence was obtained from an adult with an advanced solid tumor such as melanoma, head and neck, liver or kidney cancer. The sequencing used CD4+ or CD8+ T cells sorted from blood, collected in a trial of the OX40 agonist ivuxolimab.

The CDR3 spells CASSYSGPFSGNTIYF. Written as DNA, the CDR3 is TGTGCCAGCAGTTACTCCGGACCGTTCTCTGGAAACACCATATATTTT. The V gene is TRBV6-5, the J gene TRBJ1-3; D is ambiguous. The CDR3 contains 16 residues. V was clipped by 0 bases and J by 0 bases, with 9 bases between them. CDR1 is MNHEY, CDR2 SVGAGI, per germline.